These 28 T cell receptor beta chains share one sample of origin, sequenced in a study of blood T cell repertoires in COVID-19 (dated by TCRdb to the early 2020s). Library generation was performed with the immunoSEQ multiplex PCR assay. TCRdb carries this immuneACCESS record with in-frame sequences only. Its versions omit some clonotypes, under half of them owing to an unresolved V gene in the studies checked, with the rest unexplained. This sample has approximately 300,000 clones in its table, and about 84% of those were observed once. The ten largest clonotypes hold around 1.6% of the sample. Sequences were obtained from peripheral blood. These receptor sequences come from a woman aged 45-65 years with acute or convalescent COVID-19.

The gene calls are TRBV2 and TRBJ1-1; tentative D call: TRBD1 (5 bases). Trimming pared 6 bases from V and 5 bases from J, leaving 19 bases between. The CDR3 runs to 15 residues. Germline V gene lookup returns CDR1 SNHLY and CDR2 FYNNEI. The DNA for the CDR3 is TGTGCCAGCAGGTCACAGGCTCTATCGAGTACTGAAGCTTTCTTT. This encodes CASRSQALSSTEAFF.

This chain uses TRBV29-1 with TRBJ2-3, with no clear D. V was pared by 1 base and J by 2 bases, with 7 bases between. Per germline, CDR1 SQVTM and CDR2 ANQGSEA. The CDR3 length is 13 residues. The CDR3 reads CSVEGGATDTQYF. The CDR3 DNA sequence: TGCAGCGTTGAAGGAGGCGCCACAGATACGCAGTATTTT.

The chain couples TRBV18 to TRBJ2-5, with 7 bases matching TRBD2. The V gene's germline CDR1 is KGHSH and CDR2 LQKENI. The length of the CDR3 is 14 residues. Trimming took 4 bases from V and 2 from J; bases not matched to a gene: 4. The CDR3 is CASSRLALQETQYF. CDR3 sequence (DNA): TGTGCCAGCTCACGACTAGCACTACAAGAGACCCAGTACTTC.

A single count supports this clone. The V gene is TRBV19, the J gene TRBJ1-4; 9 bases are shared with TRBD1. Germline CDR1 LNHDA, CDR2 SQIVND (reference sequence). The V gene end was trimmed by 7 bases and the J gene end by 8 bases; junction bases not matched to a gene: 8. This CDR3 has 14 amino acids. CDR3 in DNA: TGTGCCAGTAATTACAGGGGGCGGGAGGAAAAACTGTTTTTT. It is translated as CASNYRGREEKLFF. Variable domain in full (rest from reference TRBV19 and TRBJ1-4): DGGITQSPKYLFRKEGQNVTLSCEQNLNHDAMYWYRQDPGQGLRLIYYSQIVNDFQKGDIAEGYSVSREKKESFPLTVTSAQKNPTAFYLCASNYRGREEKLFFGSGTQLSVL.

The CDR3 loop is CASSSGQGGKLFF. In DNA form, the CDR3 reads TGTGCCAGCAGTTCGGGACAGGGAGGGAAACTGTTTTTT. The rearrangement links TRBV27 to TRBJ1-4; 9 bases match TRBD1. Looked up from germline, CDR1 is MNHEY and CDR2 is SMNVEV (reference sequence). Losses at the gene ends were 4 bases for V and 11 bases for J; bases not matched to a gene: 5. The CDR3 length is 13 residues.

V is TRBV6-1 and J is TRBJ2-1, with D perhaps TRBD2 (6 bases). The ends were cut back, 3 bases at V and 5 bases at J, with 11 bases in the middle. The CDR3 is 14 amino acids. CDR1 is MNHNS and CDR2 is SASEGT in the germline V gene. This CDR3 is CASSDVLADNEQFF. In DNA, the CDR3 is TGTGCCAGCAGTGATGTACTAGCAGACAATGAGCAGTTCTTC.

J is TRBJ1-1 and V is TRBV5-1; D unclear. Germline CDR1 SGHRS, CDR2 YFSETQ. CDR3 length: 14 residues. Trimming took off 0 bases at V and 1 base at J, with 7 bases between the two ends. CDR3 sequence (DNA): TGCGCCAGCAGCTTGGGACTCCCGAACACTGAAGCTTTCTTT. Translating gives CASSLGLPNTEAFF.

The V and J genes are TRBV7-9 and TRBJ2-7, with D hard to call. V was trimmed by 5 bases and J by 0 bases, leaving 11 bases between them. Per germline, CDR1 SEHNR and CDR2 FQNEAQ (reference sequence). CDR3 length: 14 residues. CDR3 residues: CASSPPFSSYEQYF. The CDR3, as DNA: TGTGCCAGCAGCCCGCCATTCAGCTCCTACGAGCAGTACTTC.

This chain joins TRBV5-1 and TRBJ2-3, with D possibly matching TRBD1 (8 bases). Germline V lookup: CDR1 SGHRS, CDR2 YFSETQ. Trimming took off 4 bases at V and 2 bases at J, with 17 bases between the two ends. This CDR3 is built from 16 residues. The CDR3 is CASSPNRGRVTDTQYF. The CDR3 DNA sequence: TGCGCCAGCAGCCCGAACAGGGGGAGGGTCACAGATACGCAGTATTTT. The complete variable domain, with remaining parts taken from reference TRBV5-1 and TRBJ2-3, reads KAGVTQTPRYLIKTRGQQVTLSCSPISGHRSVSWYQQTPGQGLQFLFEYFSETQRNKGNFPGRFSGRQFSNSRSEMNVSTLELGDSALYLCASSPNRGRVTDTQYFGPGTRLTVL.

The J gene is TRBJ2-1, the V gene TRBV6-4; 11 bases line up with TRBD2. J was trimmed by 8 bases and V by 0 bases; bases with no gene match: 9. Looked up from germline, CDR1 is MRHNA and CDR2 is SNTAGT. This CDR3 is built from 17 residues. Written as DNA, the CDR3 is TGTGCCAGCAGTGACTCGATAGGGACTAGCGGTGGCGATGAGCAGTTCTTC. This translates into CASSDSIGTSGGDEQFF.

The chain couples TRBV5-1 to TRBJ2-1; D is unresolved. Germline CDR1 and CDR2: SGHRS and YFSETQ. The CDR3 totals 14 residues. V was shortened by 0 bases and J by 5 bases, with 9 bases between the two germline ends. The CDR3 DNA reads as TGCGCCAGCAGCTTGGTACTTGGAGACAATGAGCAGTTCTTC. It translates to CASSLVLGDNEQFF.

This chain links TRBV6-5 with TRBJ1-5; 10 bases fit TRBD1. Germline V gene sequence: CDR1 MNHEY, CDR2 SVGAGI. The J segment lost 5 bases and the V segment lost 5 bases, leaving 6 bases of the junction unmatched. This CDR3 comprises 15 residues. The CDR3 loop reads CASSPAGQGDQPQHF. For the CDR3, the DNA is TGTGCCAGCAGTCCAGCAGGACAGGGGGATCAGCCCCAGCATTTT.

The CDR3 coding sequence is TGTGCCAGCAGCCCCCAGGGGTCTACGCAGTATTTT. This sequence encodes CASSPQGSTQYF. The rearrangement joins TRBV14 to TRBJ2-3, with D possibly TRBD1 on 6 matching bases. Trimming removed 4 bases from V and 8 bases from J, with 10 bases in between. The CDR3 spans 12 residues. Germline values: CDR1 SGHDN, CDR2 FVKESK. Supplemented by reference TRBV14 and TRBJ2-3, the full variable domain reads EAGVTQFPSHSVIEKGQTVTLRCDPISGHDNLYWYRRVMGKEIKFLLHFVKESKQDESGMPNNRFLAERTGGTYSTLKVQPAELEDSGVYFCASSPQGSTQYFGPGTRLTVL.

The chain joins TRBV7-2 to TRBJ2-3, with D possibly matching TRBD2 (6 bases). The CDR3 has 13 residues. Looked up from germline, CDR1 is SGHTA and CDR2 is FQGNSA. The V end lost 3 bases, the J end lost 6 bases, and 10 bases lay between the germline ends. The CDR3 region has the DNA TGTGCCAGCAGCTTGGGACTCCGGGATACGCAGTATTTT. This translates into CASSLGLRDTQYF. The variable domain in full, with the rest retrieved from reference TRBV7-2 and TRBJ2-3, is GAGVSQSPSNKVTEKGKDVELRCDPISGHTALYWYRQSLGQGLEFLIYFQGNSAPDKSGLPSDRFSAERTGGSVSTLTIQRTQQEDSAVYLCASSLGLRDTQYFGPGTRLTVL.

The V and J genes are TRBV5-4 and TRBJ1-2; D is possibly TRBD1 (6 bases). The germline V gene encodes CDR1 SGHNT and CDR2 YYREEE (reference sequence). This CDR3 spans 17 amino acids. V was shortened by 2 bases and J by 7 bases, with 24 bases between the two germline ends. The chain's CDR3 is CASSLETGLTLISGYTF. In DNA, the CDR3 is TGTGCCAGCAGCTTAGAGACAGGTTTGACCCTCATATCTGGCTACACCTTC. Using reference TRBV5-4 and TRBJ1-2 for the parts outside the CDR3, the full variable domain is ETGVTQSPTHLIKTRGQQVTLRCSSQSGHNTVSWYQQALGQGPQFIFQYYREEENGRGNFPPRFSGLQFPNYSSELNVNALELDDSALYLCASSLETGLTLISGYTFGSGTRLTVV.

This chain links TRBV4-1 with TRBJ2-3, with D possibly matching TRBD2 (5 bases). Germline CDR1 reads MGHRA; CDR2 reads YSYEKL. This CDR3 has 14 residues. The V end was cut by 5 bases, the J end by 6 bases, with 15 bases between. The CDR3: CASSGRRAFDTQYF. The CDR3 region has the DNA TGCGCCAGCAGCGGGAGACGGGCTTTTGATACGCAGTATTTT.

J is TRBJ2-7 and V is TRBV6-5; 11 positions agree with TRBD1. Germline-derived CDR1 and CDR2 are MNHEY and SVGAGI. Trimming removed 7 bases from V and 7 bases from J; junction bases left unmatched: 9. The CDR3 covers 14 residues. CDR3 amino acids: CASTPGQGAVEQYF. The DNA of the CDR3 is TGTGCCAGCACTCCCGGACAGGGGGCCGTAGAGCAGTACTTC.

This chain connects TRBV11-3 to TRBJ2-3; 14 nucleotides line up with TRBD2. Trimming at V came to 3 bases and at J to 3 bases, leaving 2 bases not matched to a gene. This CDR3 is built from 16 residues. The germline CDR1 and CDR2 sequences are SGHNT and YENEEA. The CDR3: CASSFGLAGGTDTQYF. The CDR3 DNA sequence: TGTGCCAGCAGCTTCGGACTAGCGGGAGGTACAGATACGCAGTATTTT. The full variable domain, completed using reference TRBV11-3 and TRBJ2-3, is EAGVVQSPRYKIIEKKQPVAFWCNPISGHNTLYWYLQNLGQGPELLIRYENEEAVDDSQLPKDRFSAERLKGVDSTLKIQPAELGDSAVYLCASSFGLAGGTDTQYFGPGTRLTVL.

The chain recombines TRBV28 with TRBJ1-2, with D unclear. The V end was cut by 9 bases, the J end by 3 bases, with 14 bases between. The CDR3 extends over 13 amino acids. In germline, CDR1 is MDHEN, CDR2 SYDVKM. CDR3 in amino acids: CASKQGRHYGYTF. In DNA, the CDR3 is TGTGCCAGTAAACAAGGGAGGCACTATGGCTACACCTTC.

The chain has TRBV30 and TRBJ1-4; D gene unclear. The CDR3 is 12 amino acids. Trimming removed 1 base from V and 10 bases from J, with 10 bases in between. The germline V gene has CDR1 GTSNPN and CDR2 SVGIG (reference sequence). The CDR3 DNA follows: TGTGCCTGGAGTGATACCCGGGGAAAACTGTTTTTT. It specifies CAWSDTRGKLFF.

CDR3 in amino acids: CASSQDITGGREQYF. The CDR3 DNA reads TGTGCCAGCAGCCAAGACATCACAGGGGGCAGGGAGCAGTACTTC. This chain links TRBV3-1 (or the pseudogene TRBV3-2) with TRBJ2-7; 9 bases agree with TRBD1. Looked up from germline, CDR1 is LGHDT and CDR2 is YNNKEL (reference sequence). CDR3 length: 15 residues. Unmatched junction bases numbered 7, after V lost 0 bases and J lost 7 bases.

V usage is TRBV6-6 and J usage is TRBJ1-5, with 7 nucleotides matching TRBD1. The CDR3 has 14 residues. The V gene's germline CDR1 is MNHNY and CDR2 SVGAGI (reference sequence). Trimming took 5 bases from V and 7 from J; bases not matched to a gene: 8. DNA of the CDR3: TGTGCCAGCAGTCAAACAGGGGTTGGGCAGCCCCAGCATTTT. This sequence encodes CASSQTGVGQPQHF.

The rearrangement joins TRBV15 to TRBJ2-6; D is undetermined. CDR1 and CDR2 from the germline V gene are LNHNV and YYDKDF (reference sequence). CDR3 size: 17 residues. Trimming took 0 bases from V and 0 from J, leaving 9 bases between them. The CDR3, as DNA: TGTGCCACCAGCAGAGATATGCAGGCCTCTGGGGCCAACGTCCTGACTTTC. Its translation is CATSRDMQASGANVLTF.

The gene calls are TRBV27 and TRBJ2-7, with D tentatively TRBD1 (5 bases). The V gene's germline CDR1 is MNHEY and CDR2 SMNVEV (reference sequence). The germline V and J ends were trimmed by 6 bases and 0 bases, with 9 bases remaining between them. This CDR3 contains 13 residues. The CDR3 loop is CASSYRFSYEQYF. CDR3 sequence (DNA): TGTGCCAGCAGCTACAGGTTCTCCTACGAGCAGTACTTC.

V usage is TRBV5-4 and J usage is TRBJ2-1; 11 nucleotides align to TRBD2. Looked up from germline, CDR1 is SGHNT and CDR2 is YYREEE (reference sequence). There are 14 residues in the CDR3. V lost 1 base and J lost 8; bases outside the gene matches: 2. CDR3 DNA sequence: TGTGCCAGCAGCTTGCCTAGCGGGAGGCATGAGCAGTTCTTC. Its protein product is CASSLPSGRHEQFF. The full variable domain, in which reference TRBV5-4 and TRBJ2-1 provide the parts outside the CDR3, is ETGVTQSPTHLIKTRGQQVTLRCSSQSGHNTVSWYQQALGQGPQFIFQYYREEENGRGNFPPRFSGLQFPNYSSELNVNALELDDSALYLCASSLPSGRHEQFFGPGTRLTVL.

On this clone: The sample has other DNA sequences that encode this CDR3 too. This rearrangement joins TRBV10-3 to TRBJ1-1; D gene unclear. Germline V gene sequence: CDR1 ENHRY, CDR2 SYGVKD. Trimming removed 4 bases from V and 2 bases from J, with 8 bases in between. This CDR3 has 13 amino acids. CDR3 DNA sequence: TGTGCCATCAGTGTTTCGGGAAACACTGAAGCTTTCTTT. Encoded protein: CAISVSGNTEAFF.

The rearrangement links TRBV24-1 to TRBJ1-3; D gene unclear. There are 15 residues in the CDR3. V gave up 4 bases and J gave up 1 base, with 10 bases separating them. Per the germline V gene, CDR1 is KGHDR and CDR2 is SFDVKD. The CDR3 is CATSETTGSGNTIYF. The CDR3 DNA reads TGTGCCACCAGTGAAACGACGGGTTCTGGAAACACCATATATTTT.

The chain recombines TRBV3-1 (or the pseudogene TRBV3-2) with TRBJ2-6; D is perhaps TRBD1 (6 bases). There are 18 residues in the CDR3. Germline V gene data show CDR1 as LGHDT and CDR2 as YNNKEL (reference sequence). Trimming removed 1 base at V and 2 bases at J, with 15 bases between. The CDR3 nucleotides are TGTGCCAGCAGCCAAGGAGCAGGGGTAATCGCTGGGGCCAACGTCCTGACTTTC. Its protein is CASSQGAGVIAGANVLTF.